This is a list of T cell receptor beta chains from one sample in a study of cytomegalovirus exposure and HLA in healthy donors. Clones were read by immunoSEQ multiplex PCR, and TCRdb kept only the in-frame ones, dropping some. This table holds under 200,000 clones, 80% found once. The sample taken for sequencing was PBMCs. These receptors all stem from a male donor in good health and CMV-seronegative. Each CDR3 is given with its conserved first and last residue. A D gene is named only where the DNA matches it firmly.

j_gene: TRBJ1-2; d_gene: .; v_gene: TRBV7-2; CDR3aa: CASSLLAGVYGYTF
j_gene: TRBJ1-5; d_gene: .; v_gene: TRBV2; CDR3aa: CASSFSTEGFRPQHF
j_gene: TRBJ1-1; d_gene: TRBD1; v_gene: TRBV7-6; CDR3aa: CASSLKQGVEGTEAFF
j_gene: TRBJ2-1; d_gene: .; v_gene: TRBV6-5; CDR3aa: CASRTGFSPNNEQFF
j_gene: TRBJ2-2; d_gene: .; v_gene: TRBV25-1; CDR3aa: CASSYSGWRGELFF
j_gene: TRBJ1-1; d_gene: .; v_gene: TRBV15; CDR3aa: CATSRDRLEAFF
j_gene: TRBJ1-1; d_gene: .; v_gene: TRBV5-6; CDR3aa: CASSLAGSTEAFF
j_gene: TRBJ2-3; d_gene: TRBD1; v_gene: TRBV6-1; CDR3aa: CASRITGGAGDTQYF
j_gene: TRBJ2-1; d_gene: TRBD2; v_gene: TRBV19; CDR3aa: CASSLLAGGWNEQFF
j_gene: TRBJ1-1; d_gene: .; v_gene: TRBV5-1; CDR3aa: CASSSPNTEAFF
j_gene: TRBJ1-2; d_gene: .; v_gene: TRBV4-1; CDR3aa: CASSQPLRPHLGYTF
j_gene: TRBJ2-6; d_gene: .; v_gene: TRBV25-1; CDR3aa: CASSEWRAYGANVLTF
j_gene: TRBJ2-2; d_gene: .; v_gene: TRBV9; CDR3aa: CASSAATVGELFF
j_gene: TRBJ1-1; d_gene: .; v_gene: TRBV19; CDR3aa: CASHQGIAEAFF
j_gene: TRBJ2-7; d_gene: .; v_gene: TRBV5-1; CDR3aa: CASSFYGFHDEQYF
j_gene: TRBJ2-7; d_gene: .; v_gene: TRBV4-3; CDR3aa: CASSQDRWQADPNNEQYF
j_gene: TRBJ1-3; d_gene: .; v_gene: TRBV7-9; CDR3aa: CASSNPGFSGNTIYF
j_gene: TRBJ1-2; d_gene: TRBD1; v_gene: TRBV7-8; CDR3aa: CASSGDRDRPYGYTF
j_gene: TRBJ1-3; d_gene: .; v_gene: TRBV29-1; CDR3aa: CSVSRGTGNTIYF
j_gene: TRBJ1-1; d_gene: .; v_gene: TRBV15; CDR3aa: CATSRDYGGVMNTEAFF
j_gene: TRBJ2-7; d_gene: TRBD1; v_gene: TRBV27; CDR3aa: CARRTGGSLSSYEQYF
j_gene: TRBJ2-5; d_gene: TRBD1; v_gene: TRBV7-2; CDR3aa: CASSRDRGQQETQYF
j_gene: TRBJ2-5; d_gene: .; v_gene: TRBV4-1; CDR3aa: CASSRYRGAGETQYF
j_gene: TRBJ1-5; d_gene: TRBD1; v_gene: TRBV19; CDR3aa: CASIGQGNQPQHF